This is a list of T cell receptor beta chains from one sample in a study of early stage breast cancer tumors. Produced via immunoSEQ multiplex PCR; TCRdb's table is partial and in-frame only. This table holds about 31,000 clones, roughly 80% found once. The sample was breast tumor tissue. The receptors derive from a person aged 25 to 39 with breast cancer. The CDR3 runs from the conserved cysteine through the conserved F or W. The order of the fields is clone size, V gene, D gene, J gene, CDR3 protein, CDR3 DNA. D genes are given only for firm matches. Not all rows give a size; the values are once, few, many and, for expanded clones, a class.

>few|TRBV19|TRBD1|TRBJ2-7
CASSPDRGLGEQYF
TGTGCCAGTAGCCCCGACAGGGGGCTAGGCGAGCAGTACTTC
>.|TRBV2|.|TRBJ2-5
CASSERAQGTQYF
TGTGCCAGCAGTGAAAGGGCGCAAGGGACCCAGTACTTC
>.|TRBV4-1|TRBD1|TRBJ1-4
CASSPPGGGGGEKLFF
TGCGCCAGCAGCCCTCCAGGGGGAGGGGGCGGTGAAAAACTGTTTTTT
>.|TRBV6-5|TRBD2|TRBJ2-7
CASSYLGLKYF
TGTGCCAGCAGTTACTTGGGACTAAAGTACTTC
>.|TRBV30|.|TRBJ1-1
CAWSVRGGSEAFF
TGTGCCTGGAGTGTACGAGGAGGGAGTGAAGCTTTCTTT
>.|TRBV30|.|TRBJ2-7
CAWRVGGEQYF
TGTGCCTGGAGGGTCGGGGGCGAGCAGTACTTC
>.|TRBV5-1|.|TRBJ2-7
CASSLARRASYEQYF
TGCGCCAGCAGCTTGGCGCGGCGGGCCTCCTACGAGCAGTACTTC
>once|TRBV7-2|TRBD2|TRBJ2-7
CASSFSGSRAEQYF
TGTGCCAGCAGCTTTAGCGGGAGTCGGGCCGAGCAGTACTTC
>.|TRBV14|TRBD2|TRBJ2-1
CASSLQPRTSYNEQFF
TGTGCCAGCAGCCTTCAACCCCGGACTAGCTACAATGAGCAGTTCTTC
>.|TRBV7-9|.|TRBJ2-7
CASSTQLGMGSYEQYF
TGTGCCAGCAGCACTCAGCTGGGCATGGGATCCTACGAGCAGTACTTC
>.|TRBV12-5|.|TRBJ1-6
CASGPDSAYNSPLHF
TGTGCTAGTGGGCCGGACAGCGCCTATAATTCACCCCTCCACTTT
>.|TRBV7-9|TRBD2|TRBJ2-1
CASSLILAGVGEQFF
TGTGCCAGCAGCTTAATCCTAGCGGGAGTGGGTGAGCAGTTCTTC
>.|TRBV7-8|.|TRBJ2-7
CASSKETGTSYEQYF
TGTGCCAGCAGCAAGGAAACGGGGACCTCGTACGAGCAGTACTTC
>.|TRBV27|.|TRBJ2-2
CASSSDYGELFF
TGTGCCAGCAGTTCCGACTACGGGGAGCTGTTTTTT
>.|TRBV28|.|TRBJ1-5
CASSLRTGYQPQHF
TGTGCCAGCAGTTTAAGAACAGGGTATCAGCCCCAGCATTTT
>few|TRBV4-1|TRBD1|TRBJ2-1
CASSLGTGAGNEQFF
TGCGCCAGCAGCCTCGGGACAGGGGCAGGGAATGAGCAGTTCTTC
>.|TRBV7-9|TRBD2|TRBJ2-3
CASSSRTSGRQGDTQYF
TGTGCCAGCAGCTCAAGGACTAGCGGGAGGCAGGGAGATACGCAGTATTTT
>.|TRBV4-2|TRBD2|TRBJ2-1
CASSQEGTSGSGAYNEQFF
TGTGCCAGCAGCCAAGAAGGGACTAGCGGGAGTGGAGCCTACAATGAGCAGTTCTTC
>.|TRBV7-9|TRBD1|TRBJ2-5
CASSSDRAGETQYF
TGTGCCAGCAGCTCGGACAGGGCGGGAGAGACCCAGTACTTC
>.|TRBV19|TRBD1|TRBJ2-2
CASSIVGQGNTGELFF
TGTGCCAGTAGTATAGTGGGACAGGGGAACACCGGGGAGCTGTTTTTT
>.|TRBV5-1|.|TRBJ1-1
CASSLDPRTTEAFF
TGCGCCAGCAGCTTGGACCCGCGCACGACTGAAGCTTTCTTT
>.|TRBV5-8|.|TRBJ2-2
CASYAGELFF
TGTGCCAGCTACGCCGGGGAGCTGTTTTTT
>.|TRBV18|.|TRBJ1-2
CASSPRGDSSYGYTF
TGTGCCAGCTCACCAAGGGGCGACAGCTCCTATGGCTACACCTTC
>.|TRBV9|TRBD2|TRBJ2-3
CASSADTSGSTDTQYF
TGTGCCAGCAGCGCCGACACTAGCGGCAGCACAGATACGCAGTATTTT
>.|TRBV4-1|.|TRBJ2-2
CASSQGVRGGKGLGELFF
TGCGCCAGCAGCCAAGGCGTGCGTGGCGGGAAGGGTCTCGGGGAGCTGTTTTTT
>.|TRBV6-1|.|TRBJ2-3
CASSEISGSTDTQYF
TGTGCCAGCAGTGAAATAAGCGGTTCCACAGATACGCAGTATTTT
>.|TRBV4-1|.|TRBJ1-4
CASSPWTANEKLFF
TGCGCCAGCAGCCCGTGGACGGCGAATGAAAAACTGTTTTTT
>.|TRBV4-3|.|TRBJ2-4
CASSQDWGGRAKNIQYF
TGCGCCAGCAGCCAAGATTGGGGCGGGCGAGCCAAAAACATTCAGTACTTC
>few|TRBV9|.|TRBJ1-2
CASSVRGGDVHGYTF
TGTGCCAGCAGCGTACGGGGCGGGGATGTCCATGGCTACACCTTC
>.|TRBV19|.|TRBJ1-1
CASKPGGNTEAFF
TGTGCCAGTAAGCCGGGTGGTAACACTGAAGCTTTCTTT
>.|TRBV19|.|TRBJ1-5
CASSIEDSNSNQPQHF
TGTGCCAGTAGTATAGAGGACAGCAATAGCAATCAGCCCCAGCATTTT
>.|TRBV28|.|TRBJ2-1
CASRRAGHRNSYNEQFF
TGTGCCAGCAGGCGAGCGGGACACCGAAACTCCTACAATGAGCAGTTCTTC
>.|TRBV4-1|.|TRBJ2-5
CASSQLPGQQETQYF
TGCGCCAGCAGCCAGTTACCGGGACAACAAGAGACCCAGTACTTC
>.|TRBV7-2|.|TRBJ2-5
CASSGKRGETQYF
TGTGCCAGCAGCGGTAAACGGGGAGAGACCCAGTACTTC
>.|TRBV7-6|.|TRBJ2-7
CASSLGGGSYEQYF
TGTGCCAGCAGCCTGGGGGGCGGGAGTTACGAGCAGTACTTC
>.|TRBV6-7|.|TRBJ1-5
CASSYSAGVELNQPQHF
TGTGCCAGCAGTTACTCTGCTGGGGTTGAACTCAATCAGCCCCAGCATTTT
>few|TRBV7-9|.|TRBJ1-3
CASSLTGNTIYF
TGTGCCAGCAGCTTAACTGGAAACACCATATATTTT
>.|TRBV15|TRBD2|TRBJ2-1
CATRGRGRGSPHNEQFF
TGTGCCACCAGGGGACGCGGGAGGGGGTCCCCCCACAATGAGCAGTTCTTC
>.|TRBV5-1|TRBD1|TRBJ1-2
CASNTGTDYGYTF
TGCGCCAGCAACACCGGGACAGATTATGGCTACACCTTC
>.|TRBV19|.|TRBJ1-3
CASSIRNTIYF
TGTGCCAGTAGTATCCGAAACACCATATATTTT
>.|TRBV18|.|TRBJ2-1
CASSPSYLDNEQFF
TGTGCCAGCTCACCTTCTTATTTAGACAATGAGCAGTTCTTC
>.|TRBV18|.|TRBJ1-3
CASSPTGSGNTIYF
TGTGCCAGCTCACCGACAGGCTCTGGAAACACCATATATTTT
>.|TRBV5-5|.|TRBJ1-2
CASSPAGGRDYGYTF
TGTGCCAGCAGCCCGGCGGGGGGAAGGGACTATGGCTACACCTTC
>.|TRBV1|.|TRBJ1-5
CTINKPPGPSQPQHF
TGCACCATCAACAAACCTCCGGGACCCAGTCAGCCCCAGCATTTT
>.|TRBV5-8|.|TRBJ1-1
CASSWPGPIEAFF
TGTGCCAGCAGCTGGCCGGGACCGATTGAAGCTTTCTTT
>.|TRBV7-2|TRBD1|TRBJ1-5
CASRGQPNQPQHF
TGTGCCAGCAGGGGACAGCCCAATCAGCCCCAGCATTTT
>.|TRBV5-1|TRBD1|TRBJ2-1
CASSSGQPFYNEQFF
TGCGCCAGCAGCTCGGGACAGCCTTTCTACAATGAGCAGTTCTTC
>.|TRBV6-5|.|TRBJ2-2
CASSDADRTGELFF
TGTGCCAGCAGTGACGCAGATCGCACCGGGGAGCTGTTTTTT